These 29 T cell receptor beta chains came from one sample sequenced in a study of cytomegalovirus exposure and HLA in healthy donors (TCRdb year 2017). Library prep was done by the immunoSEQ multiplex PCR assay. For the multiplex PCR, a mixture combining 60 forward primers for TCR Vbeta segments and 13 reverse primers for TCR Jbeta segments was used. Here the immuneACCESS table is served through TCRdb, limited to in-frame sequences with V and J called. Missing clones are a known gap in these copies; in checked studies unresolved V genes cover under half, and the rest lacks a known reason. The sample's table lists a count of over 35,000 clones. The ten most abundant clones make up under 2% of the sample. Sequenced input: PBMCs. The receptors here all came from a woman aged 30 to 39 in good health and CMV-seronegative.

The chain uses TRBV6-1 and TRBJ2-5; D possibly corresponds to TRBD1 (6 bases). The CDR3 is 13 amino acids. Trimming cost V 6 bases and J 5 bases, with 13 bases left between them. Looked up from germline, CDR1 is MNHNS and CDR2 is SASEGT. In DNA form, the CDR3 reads TGTGCCAGCAGACGCAGGGGAATTGAGACCCAGTACTTC. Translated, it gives CASRRRGIETQYF.

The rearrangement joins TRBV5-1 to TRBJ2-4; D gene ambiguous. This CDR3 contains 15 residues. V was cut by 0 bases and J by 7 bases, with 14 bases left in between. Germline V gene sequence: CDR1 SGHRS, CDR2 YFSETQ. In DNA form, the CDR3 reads TGCGCCAGCAGCTTGGCCGCTGGGCTTGGGAACATTCAGTACTTC. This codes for CASSLAAGLGNIQYF.

The CDR3 DNA sequence: TGTGCCAGCAGTGAAGCAGTTCCGGGACAGGATTTCTCCTACGAGCAGTACTTC. Its translation: CASSEAVPGQDFSYEQYF. The J gene is TRBJ2-7, the V gene TRBV2, with 8 bases lining up with TRBD1. This CDR3 region has 18 residues. In germline, CDR1 is SNHLY, CDR2 FYNNEI. Germline trimming cut 0 bases from V and 0 bases from J; bases unmatched to any gene: 10.

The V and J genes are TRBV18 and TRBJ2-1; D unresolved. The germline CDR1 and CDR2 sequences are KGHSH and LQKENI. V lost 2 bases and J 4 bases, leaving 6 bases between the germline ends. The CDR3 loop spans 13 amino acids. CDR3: CASSPSRYNEQFF. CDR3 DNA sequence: TGTGCCAGCTCACCATCTCGGTACAATGAGCAGTTCTTC.

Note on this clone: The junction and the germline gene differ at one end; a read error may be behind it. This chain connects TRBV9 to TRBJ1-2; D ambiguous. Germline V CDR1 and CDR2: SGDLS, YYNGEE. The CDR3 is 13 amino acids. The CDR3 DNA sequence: TGTGCCAGCAGCGAGGGAACCGTGGGGAGCCCTCGGTTC. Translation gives CASSEGTVGSPRF.

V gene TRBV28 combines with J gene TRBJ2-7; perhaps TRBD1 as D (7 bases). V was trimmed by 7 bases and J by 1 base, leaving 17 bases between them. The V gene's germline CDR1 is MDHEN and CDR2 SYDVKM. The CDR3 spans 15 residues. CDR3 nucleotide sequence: TGTGCCAGCATCCCCGGGTCAGGGGGGTCCTACGAGCAGTACTTC. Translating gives CASIPGSGGSYEQYF.

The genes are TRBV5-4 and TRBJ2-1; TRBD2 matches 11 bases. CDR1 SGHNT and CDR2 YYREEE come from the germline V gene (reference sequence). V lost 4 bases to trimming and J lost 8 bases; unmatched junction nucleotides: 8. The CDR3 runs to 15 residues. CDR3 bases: TGTGCCAGCAGCACAAAGACTAGCGGGAATGATGAGCAGTTCTTC. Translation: CASSTKTSGNDEQFF.

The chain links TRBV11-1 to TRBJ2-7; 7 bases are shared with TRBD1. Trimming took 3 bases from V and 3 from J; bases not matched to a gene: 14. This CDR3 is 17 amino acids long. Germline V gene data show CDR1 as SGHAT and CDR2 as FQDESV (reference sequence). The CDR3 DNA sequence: TGTGCCAGCAGCTTCCAGGACAGGTTCACCCCTAACTACGAGCAGTACTTC. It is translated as CASSFQDRFTPNYEQYF.

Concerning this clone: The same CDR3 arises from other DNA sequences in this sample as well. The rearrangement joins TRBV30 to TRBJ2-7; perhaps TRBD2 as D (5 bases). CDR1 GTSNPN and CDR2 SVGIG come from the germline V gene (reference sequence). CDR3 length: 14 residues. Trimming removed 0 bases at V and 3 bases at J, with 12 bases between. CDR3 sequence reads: CAWSVIEGRYEQYF. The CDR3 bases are TGTGCCTGGAGTGTAATTGAGGGCCGCTACGAGCAGTACTTC.

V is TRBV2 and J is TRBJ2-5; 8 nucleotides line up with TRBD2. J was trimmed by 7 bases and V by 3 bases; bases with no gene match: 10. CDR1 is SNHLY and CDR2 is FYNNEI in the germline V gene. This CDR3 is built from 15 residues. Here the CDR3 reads CASSDVSGAGGTQYF. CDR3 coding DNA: TGTGCCAGCAGTGACGTTAGCGGGGCGGGGGGGACCCAGTACTTC.

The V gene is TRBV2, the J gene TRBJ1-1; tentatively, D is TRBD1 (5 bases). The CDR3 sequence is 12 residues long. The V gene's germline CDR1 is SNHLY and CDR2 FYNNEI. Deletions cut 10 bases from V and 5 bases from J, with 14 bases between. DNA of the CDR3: TGTGCCACCACGGGGGGTGGGACTGAAGCTTTCTTT. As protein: CATTGGGTEAFF.

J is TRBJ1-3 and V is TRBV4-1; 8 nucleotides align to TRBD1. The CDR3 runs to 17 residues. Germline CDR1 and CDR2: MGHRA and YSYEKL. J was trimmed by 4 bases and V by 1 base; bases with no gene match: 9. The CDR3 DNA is TGCGCCAGCAGCCAAGGGGGGTGGACAGGGAGGGGAAACACCATATATTTT. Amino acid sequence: CASSQGGWTGRGNTIYF.

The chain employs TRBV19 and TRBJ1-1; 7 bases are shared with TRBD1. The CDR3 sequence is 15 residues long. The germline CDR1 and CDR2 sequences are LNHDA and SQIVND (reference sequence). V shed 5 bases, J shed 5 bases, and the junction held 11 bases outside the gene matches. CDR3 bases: TGTGCCAGTAGTGCCGGGACAGAGGTGGCGACTGAAGCTTTCTTT. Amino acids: CASSAGTEVATEAFF.

The CDR3 loop reads CSVGDTDSYEQYF. The CDR3 DNA is TGCAGCGTTGGGGACACAGACTCCTACGAGCAGTACTTC. V usage is TRBV29-1 and J usage is TRBJ2-7, with D tentatively TRBD1 (6 bases). CDR3 size: 13 residues. Trimming took 4 bases from V and 0 from J, leaving 10 bases between them. The V gene's germline CDR1 is SQVTM and CDR2 ANQGSEA.

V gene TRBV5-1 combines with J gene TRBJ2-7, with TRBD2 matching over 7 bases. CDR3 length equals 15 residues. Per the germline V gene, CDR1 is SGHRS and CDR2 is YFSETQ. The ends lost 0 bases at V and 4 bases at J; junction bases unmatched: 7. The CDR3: CASSLALAEMYEQYF. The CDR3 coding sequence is TGCGCCAGCAGCTTGGCCCTAGCGGAAATGTACGAGCAGTACTTC.

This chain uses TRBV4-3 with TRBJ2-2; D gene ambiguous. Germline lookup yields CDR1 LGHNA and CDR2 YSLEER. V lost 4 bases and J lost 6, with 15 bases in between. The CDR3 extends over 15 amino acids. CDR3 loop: CASSRVSSGAGELFF. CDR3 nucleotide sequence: TGCGCCAGCAGCCGCGTCTCTTCAGGTGCCGGGGAGCTGTTTTTT.

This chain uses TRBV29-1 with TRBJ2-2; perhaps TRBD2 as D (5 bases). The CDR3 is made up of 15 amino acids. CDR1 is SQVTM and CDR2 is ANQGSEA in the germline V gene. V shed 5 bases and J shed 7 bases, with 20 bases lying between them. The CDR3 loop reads CSVSFWASEGGELFF. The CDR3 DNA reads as TGCAGCGTTAGTTTTTGGGCTAGTGAGGGCGGGGAGCTGTTTTTT.

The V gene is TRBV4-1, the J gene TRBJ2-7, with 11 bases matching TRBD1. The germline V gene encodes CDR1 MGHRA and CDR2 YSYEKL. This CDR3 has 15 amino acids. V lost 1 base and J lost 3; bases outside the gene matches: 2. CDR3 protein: CASSQAGTGGYEQYF. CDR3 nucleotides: TGCGCCAGCAGCCAAGCCGGGACAGGGGGCTACGAGCAGTACTTC.

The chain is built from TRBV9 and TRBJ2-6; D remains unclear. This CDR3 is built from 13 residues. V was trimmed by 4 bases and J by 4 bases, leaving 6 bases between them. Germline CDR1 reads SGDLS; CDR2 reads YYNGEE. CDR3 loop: CASSPVGANVLTF. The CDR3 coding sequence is TGTGCCAGCAGCCCCGTAGGGGCCAACGTCCTGACTTTC.

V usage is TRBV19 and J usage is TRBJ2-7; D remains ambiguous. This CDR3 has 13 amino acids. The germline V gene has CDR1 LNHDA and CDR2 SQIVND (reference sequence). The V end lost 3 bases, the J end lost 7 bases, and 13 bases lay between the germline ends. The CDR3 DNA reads TGTGCCAGTAGTATTACCGGGTCCACGGAGCAGTACTTC. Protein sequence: CASSITGSTEQYF.

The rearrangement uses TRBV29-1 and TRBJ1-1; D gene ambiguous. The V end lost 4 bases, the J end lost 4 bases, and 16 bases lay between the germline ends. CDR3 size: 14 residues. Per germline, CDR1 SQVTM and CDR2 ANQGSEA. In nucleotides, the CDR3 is TGCAGCGTTGCCCACATTGGGGAGGCCACTGAAGCTTTCTTT. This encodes CSVAHIGEATEAFF.

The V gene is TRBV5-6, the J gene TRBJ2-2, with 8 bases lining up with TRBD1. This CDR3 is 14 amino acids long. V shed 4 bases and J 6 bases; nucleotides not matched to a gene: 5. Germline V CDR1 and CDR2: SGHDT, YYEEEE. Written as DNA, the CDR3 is TGTGCCAGCAGCCACTGGACAGGGCCCGGGGAGCTGTTTTTT. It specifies CASSHWTGPGELFF.

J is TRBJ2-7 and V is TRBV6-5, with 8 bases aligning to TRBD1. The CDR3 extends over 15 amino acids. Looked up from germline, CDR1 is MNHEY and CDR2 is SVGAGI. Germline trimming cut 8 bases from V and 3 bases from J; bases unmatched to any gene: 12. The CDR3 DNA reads TGTGCCAGCGGGGAGGCCGGACAGGGACGCTACGAGCAGTACTTC. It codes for CASGEAGQGRYEQYF.

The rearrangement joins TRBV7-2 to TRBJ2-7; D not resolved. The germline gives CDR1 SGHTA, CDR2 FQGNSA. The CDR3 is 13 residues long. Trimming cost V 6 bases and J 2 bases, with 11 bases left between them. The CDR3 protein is CASSYTPTYEQYF. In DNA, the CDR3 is TGTGCCAGCAGTTATACCCCTACCTACGAGCAGTACTTC.

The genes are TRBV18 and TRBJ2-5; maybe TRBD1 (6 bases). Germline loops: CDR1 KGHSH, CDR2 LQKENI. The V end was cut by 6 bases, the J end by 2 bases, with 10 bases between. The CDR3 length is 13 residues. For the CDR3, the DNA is TGTGCCAGCTCCCTACAGGGTCAAGAGACCCAGTACTTC. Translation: CASSLQGQETQYF. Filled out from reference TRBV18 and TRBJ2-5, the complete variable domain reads NAGVMQNPRHLVRRRGQEARLRCSPMKGHSHVYWYRQLPEEGLKFMVYLQKENIIDESGMPKERFSAEFPKEGPSILRIQQVVRGDSAAYFCASSLQGQETQYFGPGTRLLVL.

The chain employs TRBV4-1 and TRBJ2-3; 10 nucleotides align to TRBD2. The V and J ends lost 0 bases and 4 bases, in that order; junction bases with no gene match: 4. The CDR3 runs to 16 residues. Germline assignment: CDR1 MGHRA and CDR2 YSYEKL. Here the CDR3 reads CASSQDSSGRSDTQYF. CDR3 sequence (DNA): TGCGCCAGCAGCCAAGACTCTAGCGGGAGATCAGATACGCAGTATTTT.

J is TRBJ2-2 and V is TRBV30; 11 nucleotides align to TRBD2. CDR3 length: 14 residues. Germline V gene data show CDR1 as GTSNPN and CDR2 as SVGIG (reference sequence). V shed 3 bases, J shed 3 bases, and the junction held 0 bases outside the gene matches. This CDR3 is CAWRLAGDTGELFF. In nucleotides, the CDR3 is TGTGCCTGGAGACTAGCGGGAGACACCGGGGAGCTGTTTTTT.

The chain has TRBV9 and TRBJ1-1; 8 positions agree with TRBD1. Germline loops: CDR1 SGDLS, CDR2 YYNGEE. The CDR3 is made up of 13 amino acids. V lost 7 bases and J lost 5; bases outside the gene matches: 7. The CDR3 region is CASGRQGATEAFF. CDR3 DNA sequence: TGTGCCAGCGGGCGGCAGGGGGCAACTGAAGCTTTCTTT.

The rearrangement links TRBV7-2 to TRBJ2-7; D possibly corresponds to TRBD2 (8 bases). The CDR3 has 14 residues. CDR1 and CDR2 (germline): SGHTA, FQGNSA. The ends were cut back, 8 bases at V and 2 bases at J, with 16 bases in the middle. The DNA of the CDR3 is TGTGCCAGCTCCCCGGGAGGGGGCCCCTACGAGCAGTACTTC. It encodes CASSPGGGPYEQYF. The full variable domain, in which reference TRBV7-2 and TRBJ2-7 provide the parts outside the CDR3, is GAGVSQSPSNKVTEKGKDVELRCDPISGHTALYWYRQSLGQGLEFLIYFQGNSAPDKSGLPSDRFSAERTGGSVSTLTIQRTQQEDSAVYLCASSPGGGPYEQYFGPGTRLTVT.